One and the same sample provided the 17 T cell receptor beta chains below, sequenced in a study of vaccination effects on CD4 cells after COVID-19. Clones were sequenced by immunoSEQ multiplex PCR, and TCRdb holds only the in-frame ones, with some missing. The data show around 22,000 clones, around 76% seen once. ViraFEST assay sequencing came after antigen-specific CD4+ T cells were expanded with viral peptide pools. Once cultured for nine to ten days, the cells underwent separation to obtain CD4+ T cells. Vaccine administered to participants consisted of two doses of either BNT162b2 or mRNA-1273. Their antigens are not known. The material was CD4+ T cells from PBMCs cultured with HCoV-229E spike peptides, obtained after COVID-19 vaccination. These TCRs come from a human donor who received a COVID-19 vaccine.

J is TRBJ2-5 and V is TRBV19; D is perhaps TRBD1 (5 bases). CDR3 length: 17 amino acids. The germline gives CDR1 LNHDA, CDR2 SQIVND (reference sequence). V was pared by 0 bases and J by 5 bases, with 19 bases between. Written as DNA, the CDR3 is TGTGCCAGTAGTATAGATCACGGCACGCCTCCAGGGGAGACCCAGTACTTC. Its protein is CASSIDHGTPPGETQYF.

The chain carries TRBV5-4 and TRBJ1-2; 7 bases agree with TRBD1. The J segment lost 5 bases and the V segment lost 4 bases, leaving 11 bases of the junction unmatched. The CDR3 sequence is 15 residues long. Germline CDR1 and CDR2: SGHNT and YYREEE (reference sequence). The CDR3 region has the DNA TGTGCCAGCAGCCACCCGGGACAGATGACTTATGGCTACACCTTC. Its protein product is CASSHPGQMTYGYTF.

The rearrangement links TRBV27 to TRBJ2-3, with 9 bases that match TRBD2. CDR1 is MNHEY, CDR2 SMNVEV, per germline (reference sequence). The length of the CDR3 is 18 residues. The trim removed 1 base at V and 5 bases at J, leaving 13 bases unmatched. The CDR3 DNA is TGTGCCAGCAGTTTATTTTCCCTGGCGGGGGGGACGATAGATACGCAGTATTTT. Amino acids: CASSLFSLAGGTIDTQYF.

V usage is TRBV11-2 and J usage is TRBJ1-1; tentatively, D is TRBD1 (6 bases). The CDR3 covers 15 residues. CDR1 and CDR2 (germline): SGHAT, FQNNGV. The ends were cut back, 5 bases at V and 3 bases at J, with 16 bases in the middle. The chain's CDR3 is CASSPRGGAYTEAFF. The CDR3 bases are TGTGCCAGCAGCCCCCGGGGGGGGGCCTACACTGAAGCTTTCTTT.

This clone was found once. The V call is TRBV6-5, the J call TRBJ1-1, with D possibly being TRBD1 (6 bases). CDR3 length: 15 amino acids. Trimming removed 4 bases from V and 5 bases from J, with 17 bases in between. Germline V CDR1 and CDR2: MNHEY, SVGAGI. This chain's CDR3 is CASSSSGGAGTEAFF. In nucleotides, the CDR3 is TGTGCCAGCAGTTCCTCGGGGGGGGCTGGGACTGAAGCTTTCTTT.

The chain employs TRBV27 and TRBJ1-1; D is possibly TRBD1 (6 bases). This CDR3 is 15 amino acids long. Trimming cost V 0 bases and J 10 bases, with 18 bases left between them. Germline V lookup: CDR1 MNHEY, CDR2 SMNVEV (reference sequence). This CDR3 is CASSLSPTGGGRAFF. CDR3 coding DNA: TGTGCCAGCAGTTTATCTCCAACGGGGGGGGGCAGAGCTTTCTTT.

This clone was recorded a few times. The chain combines TRBV19 with TRBJ2-7, with D possibly being TRBD1 (6 bases). CDR1 is LNHDA and CDR2 is SQIVND in the germline V gene (reference sequence). This CDR3 region has 16 residues. V was clipped by 10 bases and J by 2 bases, with 24 bases between them. CDR3 region: CATRGAARNRAYEQYF. CDR3 nucleotides: TGTGCCACTAGGGGAGCCGCGAGGAACAGGGCCTACGAGCAGTACTTC.

The chain links TRBV6-2 or TRBV6-3 to TRBJ2-4, with D perhaps TRBD2 (5 bases). Trimming removed 2 bases at V and 3 bases at J, with 11 bases between. The germline V gene has CDR1 MNHEY and CDR2 SVGEGT. The CDR3 spans 15 residues. In nucleotides, the CDR3 is TGTGCCAGCAGTTACGACGGGGAAGGCAAAAACATTCAGTACTTC. Protein product: CASSYDGEGKNIQYF.

This chain joins TRBV6-5 and TRBJ1-2, with 12 bases lining up with TRBD1. Germline V gene data show CDR1 as MNHEY and CDR2 as SVGAGI. The CDR3 runs to 15 residues. Germline trimming cut 4 bases from V and 4 bases from J; bases unmatched to any gene: 4. The CDR3 loop is CASSSQGQGAYGYTF. DNA of the CDR3: TGTGCCAGCAGTTCCCAGGGACAGGGGGCCTATGGCTACACCTTC.

This chain links TRBV6-4 with TRBJ1-4; D is ambiguous. From germline, CDR1 is MRHNA and CDR2 SNTAGT. Trimming shortened V by 7 bases and J by 4 bases, and 25 bases separated the two germline ends. The CDR3 has 18 residues. The CDR3: CASIFMGEQTESNEKLFF. The CDR3 coding sequence is TGTGCCAGCATTTTTATGGGTGAGCAAACCGAAAGTAATGAAAAACTGTTTTTT.

J is TRBJ1-1 and V is TRBV6-5; D unclear. CDR1 MNHEY and CDR2 SVGAGI come from the germline V gene. CDR3 length: 13 residues. Deletions cut 7 bases from V and 0 bases from J, with 9 bases between. Here the CDR3 DNA reads TGTGCCAGCACCCTAGCCCTGAACACTGAAGCTTTCTTT. It is translated as CASTLALNTEAFF.

V and J are TRBV19 and TRBJ2-7, with 7 bases fitting TRBD2. V was clipped by 6 bases and J by 4 bases; unmatched bases: 12. The CDR3 length is 15 residues. CDR1 LNHDA and CDR2 SQIVND come from the germline V gene (reference sequence). This CDR3 reads CASRSKIHGGYEQYF. CDR3 bases: TGTGCCAGTAGGTCGAAAATACACGGGGGGTACGAGCAGTACTTC.

The chain links TRBV13 to TRBJ2-7, with D unclear. Germline CDR1 is PRHDT and CDR2 is FYEKMQ (reference sequence). The CDR3 runs to 12 residues. V gave up 3 bases and J gave up 2 bases, with 5 bases separating them. CDR3 sequence: CASSFAPYEQYF. CDR3 nucleotide sequence: TGTGCCAGCAGCTTTGCCCCCTACGAGCAGTACTTC.

The V and J genes are TRBV5-4 and TRBJ2-1, with 13 bases that match TRBD2. The CDR3 has 19 residues. The trim removed 6 bases at V and 0 bases at J, leaving 12 bases unmatched. Germline V gene lookup returns CDR1 SGHNT and CDR2 YYREEE (reference sequence). The CDR3 DNA follows: TGTGCCAGCACCGGGTCCGGGACTAGCGGGAAGCGCTCCTACAATGAGCAGTTCTTC. Amino acid sequence: CASTGSGTSGKRSYNEQFF.

This clone was recorded a few times. V and J are TRBV18 and TRBJ1-1, with D unclear. The CDR3 runs 13 residues. Trimming cost V 2 bases and J 8 bases, with 12 bases left between them. Germline V gene sequence: CDR1 KGHSH, CDR2 LQKENI. CDR3 DNA sequence: TGTGCCAGCTCACCAGAGTTTGTAACAGAAGCTTTCTTT. Its translation is CASSPEFVTEAFF.

The gene calls are TRBV11-2 and TRBJ2-3, with D hard to call. V lost 5 bases and J 6 bases, leaving 12 bases between the germline ends. The CDR3 has 13 amino acids. Germline V gene data show CDR1 as SGHAT and CDR2 as FQNNGV. The CDR3 reads CASSRGLTDTQYF. CDR3 sequence (DNA): TGTGCCAGCAGCCGAGGTCTAACGGATACGCAGTATTTT. The variable domain in full, completed from reference TRBV11-2 and TRBJ2-3, reads EAGVAQSPRYKIIEKRQSVAFWCNPISGHATLYWYQQILGQGPKLLIQFQNNGVVDDSQLPKDRFSAERLKGVDSTLKIQPAKLEDSAVYLCASSRGLTDTQYFGPGTRLTVL.

This chain connects TRBV5-1 to TRBJ2-2, with 9 bases that match TRBD2. The CDR3 totals 16 residues. J was trimmed by 2 bases and V by 0 bases; bases with no gene match: 2. Germline V lookup: CDR1 SGHRS, CDR2 YFSETQ. The chain's CDR3 is CASSLGAGGNTGELFF. The CDR3 coding sequence is TGCGCCAGCAGCTTGGGAGCGGGAGGAAACACCGGGGAGCTGTTTTTT. The full variable domain, in which reference TRBV5-1 and TRBJ2-2 provide the parts outside the CDR3, is KAGVTQTPRYLIKTRGQQVTLSCSPISGHRSVSWYQQTPGQGLQFLFEYFSETQRNKGNFPGRFSGRQFSNSRSEMNVSTLELGDSALYLCASSLGAGGNTGELFFGEGSRLTVL.